The entry below describes one T cell receptor (beta chain). Its cognate antigen is unknown. Germline-derived CDR1 and CDR2 are SGHRS and YFSETQ. The ends lost 7 bases at V and 10 bases at J; junction bases unmatched: 10. CDR3 size: 13 residues. These data are taken from a study of shared clonotypes between healthy human individuals. The study's findings and limits: Roughly 4.6% of naive CD4 clonotypes were common to several donors.

Over several immunoSEQ plates, each subset's genomic DNA was distributed in even portions. TCRdb's copy holds only in-frame clones and misses some; the assay was immunoSEQ multiplex PCR. The table shows about 2.3 million clones, with 80% to 95% occurring only once. Donors comprised only Caucasian adults living in Nashville, Tennessee. CD4+ cell separation produced CD45RA+ naive and CD45RA-negative memory subsets. The sequenced material came from naive CD4+ T cells from PBMCs. The sample's subset: CD45RA+ positively selected. V usage is TRBV5-1 and J usage is TRBJ2-3; 9 bases line up with TRBD1. The sequence came from a man between 18 and 35 years old in good health. Some clones in this sample may be carry-over from other donors' samples. The CDR3 coding sequence is TGCGCCAGCGGGACAGGGTCGGTAGGTCCGCAGTATTTT. As protein: CASGTGSVGPQYF. Drawing the rest from reference TRBV5-1 and TRBJ2-3, the complete variable domain is KAGVTQTPRYLIKTRGQQVTLSCSPISGHRSVSWYQQTPGQGLQFLFEYFSETQRNKGNFPGRFSGRQFSNSRSEMNVSTLELGDSALYLCASGTGSVGPQYFGPGTRLTVL.